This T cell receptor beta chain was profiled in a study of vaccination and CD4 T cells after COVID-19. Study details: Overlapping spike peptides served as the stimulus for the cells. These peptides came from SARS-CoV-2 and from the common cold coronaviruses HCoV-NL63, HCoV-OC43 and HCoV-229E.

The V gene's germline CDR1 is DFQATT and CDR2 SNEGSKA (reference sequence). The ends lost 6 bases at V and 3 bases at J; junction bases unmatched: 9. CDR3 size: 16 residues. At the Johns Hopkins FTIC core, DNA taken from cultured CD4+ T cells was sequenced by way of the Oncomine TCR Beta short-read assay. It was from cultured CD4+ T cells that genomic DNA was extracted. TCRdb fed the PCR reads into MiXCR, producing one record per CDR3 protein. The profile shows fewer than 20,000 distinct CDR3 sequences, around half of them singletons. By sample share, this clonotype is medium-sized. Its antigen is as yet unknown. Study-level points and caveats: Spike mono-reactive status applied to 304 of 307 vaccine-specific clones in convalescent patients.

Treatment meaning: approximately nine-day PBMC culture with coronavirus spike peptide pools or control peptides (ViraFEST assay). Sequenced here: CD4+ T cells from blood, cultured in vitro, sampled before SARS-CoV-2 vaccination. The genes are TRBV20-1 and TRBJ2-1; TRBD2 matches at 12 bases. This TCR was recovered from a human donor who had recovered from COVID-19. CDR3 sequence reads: CSATDGTSGLYNEQFF. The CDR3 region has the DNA TGCAGTGCAACTGACGGGACTAGCGGGCTCTACAATGAGCAGTTCTTC.